A selection of T cell receptor beta chains follows, all from one sample in a study of cytomegalovirus exposure and HLA in healthy donors. Produced via immunoSEQ multiplex PCR; TCRdb's table is partial and in-frame only. The table records about 100,000 clones, around 77% of them present only once. Sequencing was performed on PBMCs. The origin of the receptors is a male donor in good health and CMV-seronegative. Each CDR3 is given with its conserved first and last residue. A D gene is named only where the DNA matches it firmly. Clone size is stated in some rows and not others, as once, few, many or a class when expanded.

cdr3_aa | cdr3_nt | clone_size | j_call | d_call | v_call
CASSKVRQGVGEQYF | TGTGCCAGCAGCAAAGTGAGACAGGGAGTAGGCGAGCAGTACTTC | NA | TRBJ2-7 | NA | TRBV21-1
CASEIGGGTDTQYF | TGCGCCAGTGAAATCGGGGGAGGCACAGATACGCAGTATTTT | NA | TRBJ2-3 | NA | TRBV5-1
CASSYSTGGEGDTQYF | TGTGCCAGCAGTTACTCGACAGGGGGAGAAGGAGATACGCAGTATTTT | NA | TRBJ2-3 | TRBD1 | TRBV6-5
CASFILAGVKGSYEQYF | TGTGCCAGCTTTATATTAGCGGGAGTAAAGGGGAGTTACGAGCAGTACTTC | NA | TRBJ2-7 | TRBD2 | TRBV5-5
CASSLNQVQYF | TGTGCCAGCTCCCTAAATCAGGTTCAGTACTTC | NA | TRBJ2-4 | NA | TRBV28
CASIRQNTEAFF | TGTGCCAGCATAAGACAGAACACTGAAGCTTTCTTT | NA | TRBJ1-1 | NA | TRBV2
CASSWLGQGSSGNTIYF | TGTGCCAGCAGCTGGTTAGGACAGGGTTCCTCTGGAAACACCATATATTTT | few | TRBJ1-3 | TRBD1 | TRBV5-6
CASSLSSTSGQYF | TGTGCCAGCAGTTTATCCTCGACATCAGGGCAGTACTTC | NA | TRBJ2-7 | NA | TRBV27
CASSFTGTGVTEAFF | TGTGCCAGCAGTTTCACCGGGACAGGGGTAACTGAAGCTTTCTTT | NA | TRBJ1-1 | TRBD1 | TRBV5-4
CSVASSSYGYTF | TGCAGCGTTGCCTCCTCCAGCTATGGCTACACCTTC | NA | TRBJ1-2 | NA | TRBV29-1
CASSFGHEGANVLTF | TGTGCCAGCAGCTTTGGACACGAAGGGGCCAACGTCCTGACTTTC | once | TRBJ2-6 | NA | TRBV7-3
CASSPVAGPTTGELFF | TGTGCCAGCTCACCCGTAGCGGGACCCACCACCGGGGAGCTGTTTTTT | NA | TRBJ2-2 | TRBD2 | TRBV18
CAWNWGALGGSSYNEQFF | TGTGCCTGGAATTGGGGGGCGCTTGGCGGGAGTTCCTACAATGAGCAGTTCTTC | NA | TRBJ2-1 | NA | TRBV30
CAWSRSGSTDTQYF | TGTGCCTGGAGTCGGTCGGGTAGCACAGATACGCAGTATTTT | NA | TRBJ2-3 | NA | TRBV30
CASSLSPSGSSDEQFF | TGCGCCAGCAGCTTGAGTCCTAGCGGGAGTTCGGATGAGCAGTTCTTC | NA | TRBJ2-1 | TRBD2 | TRBV5-1
CSVEEAEGGYEQYF | TGCAGCGTTGAAGAAGCAGAGGGTGGCTACGAGCAGTACTTC | NA | TRBJ2-7 | NA | TRBV29-1
CASSYGSGSRETQYF | TGTGCCAGCAGTTACGGTAGCGGGAGTCGGGAGACCCAGTACTTC | NA | TRBJ2-5 | TRBD2 | TRBV6-5
CASKERGYEQYF | TGTGCCAGCAAGGAGCGGGGCTACGAGCAGTACTTC | NA | TRBJ2-7 | TRBD2 | TRBV27
CASSESAQGSQPQHF | TGTGCCAGCAGTGAATCTGCACAGGGAAGTCAGCCCCAGCATTTT | once | TRBJ1-5 | NA | TRBV2
CASSPDALEAQHF | TGTGCCAGCTCACCCGATGCCCTCGAGGCCCAGCATTTT | NA | TRBJ1-5 | NA | TRBV18
CASSRIRTTSGQETQYF | TGTGCCAGCAGCCGTATACGGACAACTAGCGGGCAAGAGACCCAGTACTTC | NA | TRBJ2-5 | TRBD2 | TRBV5-6
CASSFSRGFPDTQYF | TGTGCCAGCAGTTTCTCCAGGGGCTTCCCAGATACGCAGTATTTT | once | TRBJ2-3 | NA | TRBV28
CATSRDRDYQPQHF | TGTGCCACCAGCAGAGATAGGGACTACCAGCCCCAGCATTTT | NA | TRBJ1-5 | NA | TRBV15
CASSIVTGDESQPQHF | TGTGCCAGTAGTATAGTGACAGGGGACGAAAGTCAGCCCCAGCATTTT | NA | TRBJ1-5 | TRBD1 | TRBV19
CASSEWQANTGELFF | TGTGCCAGCAGTGAGTGGCAGGCGAACACCGGGGAGCTGTTTTTT | NA | TRBJ2-2 | NA | TRBV2
CASSPTGETQYF | TGTGCCAGCTCACCAACGGGTGAGACCCAGTACTTC | NA | TRBJ2-5 | NA | TRBV18
CASSMTGRPSYEQYF | TGTGCCAGTAGTATGACCGGGAGGCCCTCCTACGAGCAGTACTTC | NA | TRBJ2-7 | TRBD2 | TRBV19
CASSPTPGLSSYEQYF | TGTGCCAGCAGTCCAACCCCGGGACTCAGCTCCTACGAGCAGTACTTC | NA | TRBJ2-7 | NA | TRBV27
CASSQPGLAHEQFF | TGCGCCAGCAGCCAGCCGGGACTAGCCCATGAGCAGTTCTTC | NA | TRBJ2-1 | TRBD2 | TRBV4-1
CASSNLERNEQFF | TGCGCCAGCAGTAATCTAGAGCGAAATGAGCAGTTCTTC | NA | TRBJ2-1 | NA | TRBV10-1
CASSHQEDRGEEKLFF | TGTGCCAGCAGCCACCAAGAGGACAGGGGAGAAGAAAAACTGTTTTTT | once | TRBJ1-4 | TRBD1 | TRBV11-3
CASSSGLVGGQETQYF | TGTGCCAGCAGCTCGGGACTAGTGGGAGGACAAGAGACCCAGTACTTC | NA | TRBJ2-5 | TRBD2 | TRBV5-4
CASSMAPNYGYTF | TGTGCCAGCAGTATGGCACCCAACTATGGCTACACCTTC | NA | TRBJ1-2 | NA | TRBV7-2
CASSQPGTLGYEQYF | TGCGCCAGCAGCCAACCCGGGACACTCGGCTACGAGCAGTACTTC | NA | TRBJ2-7 | NA | TRBV5-1
CASTVRAQDEQYF | TGTGCCAGCACGGTCAGGGCCCAAGACGAGCAGTACTTC | NA | TRBJ2-7 | NA | TRBV6-1
CASSDATGGAVSYEQYF | TGTGCCAGCAGCGACGCTACAGGGGGCGCGGTATCCTACGAGCAGTACTTC | NA | TRBJ2-7 | TRBD1 | TRBV27
CASSLLGLGAFF | TGTGCCAGCAGTTTATTGGGGCTCGGGGCTTTCTTT | few | TRBJ1-1 | NA | TRBV28
CASSISRHLSYNEQFF | TGTGCCAGTAGTATTTCGCGACACCTCTCCTACAATGAGCAGTTCTTC | NA | TRBJ2-1 | NA | TRBV19
CASSSSGGDRAPYEQYF | TGTGCCAGCAGCTCCTCCGGGGGGGACAGGGCGCCCTACGAGCAGTACTTC | NA | TRBJ2-7 | NA | TRBV21-1
CAISGDRVGNTEAFF | TGTGCCATCAGTGGGGACAGGGTTGGTAACACTGAAGCTTTCTTT | NA | TRBJ1-1 | TRBD1 | TRBV10-3
CASSIDPDRVNTEAFF | TGCGCCAGCAGCATCGATCCGGACAGGGTTAACACTGAAGCTTTCTTT | NA | TRBJ1-1 | TRBD1 | TRBV5-1
CATSRDRGEAFF | TGTGCCACCAGCAGAGATCGCGGTGAAGCTTTCTTT | once | TRBJ1-1 | NA | TRBV15
CASSLGRQGGGNTIYF | TGTGCCAGCAGCCTAGGGAGGCAGGGAGGCGGAAACACCATATATTTT | once | TRBJ1-3 | NA | TRBV5-4
CASSQRASSYNEQFF | TGTGCCAGCAGCCAGCGGGCGAGCTCCTACAATGAGCAGTTCTTC | NA | TRBJ2-1 | NA | TRBV11-3
CASSYGIADLLYEQYF | TGTGCCAGCAGTTACGGTATAGCGGACCTCCTCTACGAGCAGTACTTC | few | TRBJ2-7 | NA | TRBV6-5
CASSLGGSADTQYF | TGTGCCAGCAGTTTAGGCGGGAGCGCTGATACGCAGTATTTT | NA | TRBJ2-3 | TRBD2 | TRBV27
CSVASDRSQYF | TGCAGCGTTGCCTCGGACAGGTCCCAGTACTTC | NA | TRBJ2-5 | TRBD1 | TRBV29-1
CASSYSPYRSNYGYTF | TGTGCCAGCAGTTACTCCCCCTACAGGAGTAACTATGGCTACACCTTC | NA | TRBJ1-2 | NA | TRBV6-5
CASSSPGQTIPLFF | TGTGCCAGCAGCTCGCCGGGACAGACAATCCCACTGTTTTTT | NA | TRBJ1-4 | TRBD1 | TRBV7-9
CASSIGQGVDQPQHF | TGTGCCAGTAGTATCGGACAGGGAGTTGATCAGCCCCAACATTTT | NA | TRBJ1-5 | TRBD1 | TRBV19
CAWSVLSQETQYF | TGTGCCTGGAGTGTTTTATCCCAAGAGACCCAGTACTTC | NA | TRBJ2-5 | NA | TRBV30
CASNIGGLAGYSGANVLTF | TGTGCCAGCAACATAGGGGGACTAGCGGGCTACTCTGGGGCCAACGTCCTGACTTTC | NA | TRBJ2-6 | TRBD2 | TRBV19
CASSGLAGVTYEQYF | TGTGCCAGCAGTGGGCTGGCGGGAGTCACCTACGAGCAGTACTTC | NA | TRBJ2-7 | TRBD2 | TRBV6-5